This is a list of T cell receptor beta chains from one sample in a study of T cell responses to AZD1222 COVID-19 vaccine. TCRdb's table, derived via immunoSEQ multiplex PCR, lists solely in-frame clones and lacks some. The sample shows roughly 120,000 clones, about 92% of them seen only once. Material: peripheral blood, obtained on day 0 of AZD1222 vaccination. Receptor source: an adult in good health. The CDR3 runs from the conserved cysteine through the conserved F or W. D genes are given only for firm matches. Clone size is not always given. Where it is, it says once, few, many or a class for expanded clones.

>TRBJ2-3|-|TRBV6-4|-
TGTGCCACATCTCGAGGGGGCACAGATACGCAGTATTTT
CATSRGGTDTQYF
>TRBJ1-1|-|TRBV27|-
TGTGCCAGCAGTTTATATGGGGGCGGGAACACTGAAGCTTTCTTT
CASSLYGGGNTEAFF
>TRBJ1-6|TRBD1|TRBV18|-
TGTGCCAGCTCGTCAATACCACACCTCGGACAGGGTAATTCACCCCTCCACTTT
CASSSIPHLGQGNSPLHF
>TRBJ2-7|-|TRBV2|-
TGTGCCAGCAGTGAATACAGCTACGAGCAGTACTTC
CASSEYSYEQYF
>TRBJ2-2|TRBD1|TRBV10-1|-
TGCGCCAGCAGTGAGTCGGGGACAGGGAGGACCGGGGAGCTGTTTTTT
CASSESGTGRTGELFF
>TRBJ1-1|TRBD1|TRBV30|-
TGTGCCTGGGCCGGGGACAGACTAGCTTTCTTT
CAWAGDRLAFF
>TRBJ2-7|-|TRBV20-1|-
TGCAGTGCGAATAGAGACCCGGAGCAGTACTTC
CSANRDPEQYF
>TRBJ2-7|-|TRBV19|-
TGTGCCAGTAGTATTTCAGGCGGAGCCTACGAGCAGTACTTC
CASSISGGAYEQYF
>TRBJ1-1|-|TRBV2|-
TGTGCCAGCAGGGCAGGGTTCACTGAAGCTTTCTTT
CASRAGFTEAFF
>TRBJ2-2|-|TRBV6-4|-
TGTGCCACCGGGCTCGGGGCCGACACCGGGGAGCTGTTTTTT
CATGLGADTGELFF
>TRBJ1-2|-|TRBV20-1|-
TGCAGTGCCCAGCGAGGGGATGGCTACACCTTC
CSAQRGDGYTF
>TRBJ1-1|-|TRBV4-2|-
TGTGCCAGCAGGTTGAACACTGAAGCTTTCTTT
CASRLNTEAFF
>TRBJ1-1|-|TRBV28|-
TGTGCCAGCAGTTTCACCAGGGTCGGTACTGAAGCTTTCTTT
CASSFTRVGTEAFF
>TRBJ2-3|TRBD2|TRBV6-4|few
TGTGCCAGCAGCTTACTCAGCGGGGGAAGCACAGATACGCAGTATTTT
CASSLLSGGSTDTQYF
>TRBJ1-3|TRBD1|TRBV9|-
TGTGCCAGCAGCGTAGCGCTTCAGGGGGCGAGCGGAAACACCATATATTTT
CASSVALQGASGNTIYF
>TRBJ1-1|-|TRBV30|-
TGTGCCTGGAGTCACCATCAACACAACGCTGAAGCTTTCTTT
CAWSHHQHNAEAFF
>TRBJ2-7|TRBD2|TRBV7-9|-
TGTGCCAGCAGCCGCCCCAGCGGGAGAGGGGACGAGCAGTACTTC
CASSRPSGRGDEQYF
>TRBJ2-5|-|TRBV28|-
TGTGCCAGCAGTCCTACCGGGCTGAGGGACCAGTACTTC
CASSPTGLRDQYF
>TRBJ1-2|TRBD1|TRBV7-9|-
TGTGCCAGCAGCCCGGAAGAGACAGGGATCGACTATGGCTACACCTTC
CASSPEETGIDYGYTF
>TRBJ2-2|TRBD2|TRBV3-1/TRBV3-2|-
TGTGCCAGCAGCCAAGCGAAGACTAGCGGGAGGGGCGGGGAGCTGTTTTTT
CASSQAKTSGRGGELFF
>TRBJ1-2|TRBD1|TRBV12-3/TRBV12-4|-
TGTGCCAGCAGTGAGGACAGGGGGGGAGGCTACACCTTC
CASSEDRGGGYTF
>TRBJ1-2|-|TRBV29-1|-
TGCAGCGTGACGAGGCCGCTTTCGAATGGCTACACCTTC
CSVTRPLSNGYTF
>TRBJ1-1|-|TRBV14|-
TGTGCCAGCAGCCAAGTTAACGGATACACTGAAGCTTTCTTT
CASSQVNGYTEAFF
>TRBJ1-2|-|TRBV24-1|-
TGTGCCACCAGTGGGGGGTTTGGCTACACCTTC
CATSGGFGYTF
>TRBJ2-5|TRBD2|TRBV28|-
TGTGCCAGCAGCCTCAGCGGGGGACAAGAGACCCAGTACTTC
CASSLSGGQETQYF
>TRBJ2-3|TRBD2|TRBV7-3|-
TGTGCCAGCAGCACACCCACTAGCGGCCGCACAGATACGCAGTATTTT
CASSTPTSGRTDTQYF
>TRBJ2-4|-|TRBV21-1|-
TGTGCCAGCATCTCAGGGGGTACCGGGACTAGTTACCACTTAAACATTCAGTACTTC
CASISGGTGTSYHLNIQYF
>TRBJ2-1|TRBD2|TRBV4-2|-
TGTGCCAGCAGCGCGGGAGGAGGGTACAATGAGCAGTTCTTC
CASSAGGGYNEQFF
>TRBJ1-3|-|TRBV28|-
TGTGCCAGCAACGTCGGAAACACCATATATTTT
CASNVGNTIYF
>TRBJ1-1|-|TRBV6-5|-
TGTGCCAGCAGTAGTCAAGCGAACACTGAAGCTTTCTTT
CASSSQANTEAFF
>TRBJ1-2|TRBD1|TRBV28|-
TGTGCCAGCAGGACAGGGTTTATGCGGCGACCAGGCTACACCTTC
CASRTGFMRRPGYTF
>TRBJ1-4|TRBD1|TRBV3-1/TRBV3-2|-
TGTGCCAGCAGCCCTCGGACAGGGGGTAATGAAAAACTGTTTTTT
CASSPRTGGNEKLFF
>TRBJ1-2|-|TRBV6-6|-
TGTGCCAGCAGTCCCGGGTCGAACTATGGCTACACCTTC
CASSPGSNYGYTF
>TRBJ1-5|-|TRBV6-6|-
TGTGCCAGCAGTCTAGAGCGGAGTCAGCCCCAGCATTTT
CASSLERSQPQHF
>TRBJ2-5|TRBD2|TRBV5-1|-
TGCGCCAGCAGCTTCATAGCGGGGTTCCAAGAGACCCAGTACTTC
CASSFIAGFQETQYF
>TRBJ2-2|-|TRBV27|-
TGTGCCAGCAGTTTTCGGGGAGGAAACACCGGGGAGCTGTTTTTT
CASSFRGGNTGELFF
>TRBJ2-2|-|TRBV5-4|once
TGTGCCAGCAGCTTGGTGGAGGCCGGGGAGCTGTTTTTT
CASSLVEAGELFF
>TRBJ2-1|-|TRBV28|-
TGTGCCAGCAGCTTAAACGGGGATGAGCAGTTCTTC
CASSLNGDEQFF